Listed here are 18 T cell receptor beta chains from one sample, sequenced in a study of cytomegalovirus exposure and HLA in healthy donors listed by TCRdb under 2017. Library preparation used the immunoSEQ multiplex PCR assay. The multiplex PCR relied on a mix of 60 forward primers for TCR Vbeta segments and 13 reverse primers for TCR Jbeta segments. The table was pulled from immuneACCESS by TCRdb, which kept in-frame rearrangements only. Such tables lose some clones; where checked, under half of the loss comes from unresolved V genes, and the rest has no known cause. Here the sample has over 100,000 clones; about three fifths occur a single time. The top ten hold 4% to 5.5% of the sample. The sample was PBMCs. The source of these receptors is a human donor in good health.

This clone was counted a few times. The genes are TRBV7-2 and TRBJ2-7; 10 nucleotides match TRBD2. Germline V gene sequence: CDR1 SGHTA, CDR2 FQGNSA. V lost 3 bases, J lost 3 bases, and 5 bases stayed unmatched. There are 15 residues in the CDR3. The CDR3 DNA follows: TGTGCCAGCAGCTTTGTGGCTAGCGGGAGCTACGAGCAGTACTTC. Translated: CASSFVASGSYEQYF.

The CDR3, as DNA: TGTGCCAGCAGTGTCGCCTCGGCAGATACGCAGTATTTT. This codes for CASSVASADTQYF. The chain couples TRBV6-1 to TRBJ2-3, with unresolved D. V lost 4 bases and J 4 bases, leaving 9 bases between the germline ends. CDR1 and CDR2 from the germline V gene are MNHNS and SASEGT. The CDR3 sequence is 13 residues long.

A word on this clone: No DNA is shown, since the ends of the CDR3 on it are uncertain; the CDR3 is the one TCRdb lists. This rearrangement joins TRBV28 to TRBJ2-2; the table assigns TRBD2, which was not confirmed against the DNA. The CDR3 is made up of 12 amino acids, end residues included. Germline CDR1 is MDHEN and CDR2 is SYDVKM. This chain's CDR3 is CANSRRAGELFF.

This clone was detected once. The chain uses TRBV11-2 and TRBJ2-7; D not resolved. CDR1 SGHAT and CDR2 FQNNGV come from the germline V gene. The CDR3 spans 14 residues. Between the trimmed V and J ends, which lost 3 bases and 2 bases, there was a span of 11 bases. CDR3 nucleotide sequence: TGTGCCAGCAGCTTCGGGTCAGCCACCTACGAGCAGTACTTC. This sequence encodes CASSFGSATYEQYF.

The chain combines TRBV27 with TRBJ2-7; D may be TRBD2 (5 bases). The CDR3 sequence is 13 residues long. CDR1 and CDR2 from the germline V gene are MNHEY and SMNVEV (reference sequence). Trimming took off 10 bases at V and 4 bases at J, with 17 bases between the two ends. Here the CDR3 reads CATGSGSFYEQYF. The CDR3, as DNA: TGTGCCACTGGCTCGGGGTCTTTTTACGAGCAGTACTTC.

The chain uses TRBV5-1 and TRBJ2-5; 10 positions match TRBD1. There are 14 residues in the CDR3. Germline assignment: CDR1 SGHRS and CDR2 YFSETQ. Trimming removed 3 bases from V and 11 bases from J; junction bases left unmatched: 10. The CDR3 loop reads CASSSGTGVREQYF. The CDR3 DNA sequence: TGCGCCAGCAGCTCCGGGACAGGGGTGAGGGAGCAGTACTTC.

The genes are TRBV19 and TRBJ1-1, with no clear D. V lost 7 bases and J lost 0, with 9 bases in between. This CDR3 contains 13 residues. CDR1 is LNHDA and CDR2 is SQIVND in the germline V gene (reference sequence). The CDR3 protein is CASNLNMNTEAFF. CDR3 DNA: TGTGCCAGTAATCTTAACATGAACACTGAAGCTTTCTTT.

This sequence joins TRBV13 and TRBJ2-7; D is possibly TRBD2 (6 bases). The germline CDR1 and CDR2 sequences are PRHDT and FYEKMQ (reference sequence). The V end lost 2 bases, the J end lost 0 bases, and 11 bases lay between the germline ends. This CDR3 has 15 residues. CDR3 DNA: TGTGCCAGCAGCTTACCTAGCGCCAGCTCCTACGAGCAGTACTTC. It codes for CASSLPSASSYEQYF.

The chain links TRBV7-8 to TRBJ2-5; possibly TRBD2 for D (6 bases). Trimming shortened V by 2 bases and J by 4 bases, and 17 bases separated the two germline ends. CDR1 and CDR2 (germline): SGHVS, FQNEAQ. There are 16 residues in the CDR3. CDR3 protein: CASSLTRGTWRETQYF. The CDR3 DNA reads TGTGCCAGCAGCTTAACGCGGGGAACCTGGAGAGAGACCCAGTACTTC.

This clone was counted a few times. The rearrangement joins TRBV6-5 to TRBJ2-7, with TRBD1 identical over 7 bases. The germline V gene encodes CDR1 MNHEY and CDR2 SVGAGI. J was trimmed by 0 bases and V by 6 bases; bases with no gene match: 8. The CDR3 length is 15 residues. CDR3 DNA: TGTGCCAGCAGAAGACAGGGAAAAGGCTCCTACGAGCAGTACTTC. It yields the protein CASRRQGKGSYEQYF.

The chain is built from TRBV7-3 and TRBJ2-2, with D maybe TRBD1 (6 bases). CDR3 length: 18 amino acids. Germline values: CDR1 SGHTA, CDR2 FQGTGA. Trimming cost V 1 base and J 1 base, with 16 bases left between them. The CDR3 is CASSLRGLDRMNTGELFF. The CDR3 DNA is TGTGCCAGCAGCTTAAGGGGGCTAGACAGGATGAACACCGGGGAGCTGTTTTTT.

CDR3 residues: CASSQEVTSTNEKLFF. The CDR3 DNA reads TGCGCCAGCAGCCAAGAGGTCACATCAACTAATGAAAAACTGTTTTTT. The V gene is TRBV4-1, the J gene TRBJ1-4; unclear D gene. Per the germline V gene, CDR1 is MGHRA and CDR2 is YSYEKL. Deletions cut 0 bases from V and 0 bases from J, with 8 bases between. The CDR3 is 16 residues long.

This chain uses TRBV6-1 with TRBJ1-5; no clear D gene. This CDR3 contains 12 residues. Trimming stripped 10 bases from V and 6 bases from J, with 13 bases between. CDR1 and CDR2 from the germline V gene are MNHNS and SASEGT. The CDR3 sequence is CATTPNIQPQHF. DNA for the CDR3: TGTGCCACCACGCCCAACATTCAGCCCCAGCATTTT.

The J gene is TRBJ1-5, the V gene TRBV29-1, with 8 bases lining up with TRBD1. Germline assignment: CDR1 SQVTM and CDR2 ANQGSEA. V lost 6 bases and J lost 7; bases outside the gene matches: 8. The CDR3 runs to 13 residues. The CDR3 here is CSVVTGGDQPQHF. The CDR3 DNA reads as TGCAGCGTAGTTACAGGGGGGGACCAGCCCCAGCATTTT.

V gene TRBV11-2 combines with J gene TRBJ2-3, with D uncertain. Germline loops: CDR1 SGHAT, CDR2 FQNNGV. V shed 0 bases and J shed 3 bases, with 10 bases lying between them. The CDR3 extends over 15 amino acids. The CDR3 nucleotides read TGTGCCAGCAGCTTAGATCTATCCTGGACAGATACGCAGTATTTT. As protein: CASSLDLSWTDTQYF.

As DNA, the CDR3 is TGTGCCAGCAGTGCGGGGTCCCAAGAGACCCAGTACTTC. This gives the protein CASSAGSQETQYF. The chain is built from TRBV2 and TRBJ2-5, with D possibly matching TRBD2 (5 bases). The V and J ends lost 4 bases and 1 base respectively, with 7 bases between them. The CDR3 spans 13 residues. Germline V gene sequence: CDR1 SNHLY, CDR2 FYNNEI.

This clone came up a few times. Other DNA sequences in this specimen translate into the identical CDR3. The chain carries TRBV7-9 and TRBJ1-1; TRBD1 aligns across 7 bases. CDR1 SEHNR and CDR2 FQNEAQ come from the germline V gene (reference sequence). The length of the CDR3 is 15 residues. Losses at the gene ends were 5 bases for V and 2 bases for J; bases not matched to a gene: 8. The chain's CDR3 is CASSRPGTVNTEAFF. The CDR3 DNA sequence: TGTGCCAGCAGCCGACCCGGGACAGTTAACACTGAAGCTTTCTTT.

CDR3 amino acids: CASSITGRANTEAFF. The CDR3, as DNA: TGTGCCAGTAGTATTACAGGACGGGCGAACACTGAAGCTTTCTTT. This chain joins TRBV19 and TRBJ1-1; D possibly corresponds to TRBD1 (5 bases). Germline V gives CDR1 LNHDA, CDR2 SQIVND (reference sequence). Trimming pared 3 bases from V and 1 base from J, leaving 12 bases between. CDR3 length equals 15 residues.